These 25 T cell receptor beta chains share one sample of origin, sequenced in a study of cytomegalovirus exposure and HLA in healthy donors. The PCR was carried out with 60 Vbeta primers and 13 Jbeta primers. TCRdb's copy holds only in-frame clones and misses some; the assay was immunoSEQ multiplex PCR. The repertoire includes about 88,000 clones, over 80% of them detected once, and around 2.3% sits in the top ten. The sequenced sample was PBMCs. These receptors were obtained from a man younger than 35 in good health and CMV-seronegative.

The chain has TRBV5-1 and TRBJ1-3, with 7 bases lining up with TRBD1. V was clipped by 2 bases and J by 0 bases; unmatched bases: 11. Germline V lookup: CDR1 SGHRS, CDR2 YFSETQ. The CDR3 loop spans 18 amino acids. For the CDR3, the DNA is TGCGCCAGCAGCTTATCGGGACAGAACTGGGTCTCTGGAAACACCATATATTTT. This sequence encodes CASSLSGQNWVSGNTIYF.

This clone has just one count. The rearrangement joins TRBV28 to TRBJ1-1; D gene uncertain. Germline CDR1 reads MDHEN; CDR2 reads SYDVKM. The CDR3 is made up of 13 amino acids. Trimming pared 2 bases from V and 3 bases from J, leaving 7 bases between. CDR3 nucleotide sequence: TGTGCCAGCAGTTTACGGGAGGACACTGAAGCTTTCTTT. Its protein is CASSLREDTEAFF.

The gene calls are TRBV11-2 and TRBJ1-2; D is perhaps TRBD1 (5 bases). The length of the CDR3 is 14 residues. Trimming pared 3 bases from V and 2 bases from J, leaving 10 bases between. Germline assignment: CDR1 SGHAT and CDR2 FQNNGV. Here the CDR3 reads CASSLGGGNYGYTF. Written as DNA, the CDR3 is TGTGCCAGCAGCTTGGGGGGTGGCAACTATGGCTACACCTTC.

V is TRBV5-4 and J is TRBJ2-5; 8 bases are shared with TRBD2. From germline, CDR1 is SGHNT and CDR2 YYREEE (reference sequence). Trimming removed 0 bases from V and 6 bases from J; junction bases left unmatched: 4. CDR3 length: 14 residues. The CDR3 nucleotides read TGTGCCAGCAGCTTGGGGGGTAGCGGGAAGACCCAGTACTTC. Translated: CASSLGGSGKTQYF.

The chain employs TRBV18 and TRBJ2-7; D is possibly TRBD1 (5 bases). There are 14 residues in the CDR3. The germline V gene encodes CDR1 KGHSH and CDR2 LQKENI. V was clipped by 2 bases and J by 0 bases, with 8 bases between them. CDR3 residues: CASSPRQGSYEQYF. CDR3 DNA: TGTGCCAGCTCACCAAGGCAGGGCTCCTACGAGCAGTACTTC.

The CDR3 nucleotides read TGTGCCAGCAGCCAACAGGGGGCGGTCGGCGAGCAGTACTTC. The encoded protein is CASSQQGAVGEQYF. This sequence joins TRBV7-8 and TRBJ2-5; 9 bases map to TRBD1. Near its end, the DNA agrees better with TRBJ2-7, so the J call may be wrong. The CDR3 is 14 residues long. Germline-derived CDR1 and CDR2 are SGHVS and FQNEAQ.

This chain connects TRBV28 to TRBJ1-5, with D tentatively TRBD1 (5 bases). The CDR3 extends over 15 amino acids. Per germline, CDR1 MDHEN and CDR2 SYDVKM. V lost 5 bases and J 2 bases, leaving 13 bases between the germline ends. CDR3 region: CASSPQGRGNQPQHF. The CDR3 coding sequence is TGTGCCAGCAGTCCCCAGGGTAGGGGCAATCAGCCCCAGCATTTT. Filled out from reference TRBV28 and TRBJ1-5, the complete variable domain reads DVKVTQSSRYLVKRTGEKVFLECVQDMDHENMFWYRQDPGLGLRLIYFSYDVKMKEKGDIPEGYSVSREKKERFSLILESASTNQTSMYLCASSPQGRGNQPQHFGDGTRLSIL.

CDR3 protein: CASSIVRGTPLSTDTQYF. CDR3 nucleotides: TGTGCCAGTAGTATAGTTAGGGGGACACCACTGAGCACAGATACGCAGTATTTT. This chain links TRBV19 with TRBJ2-3; D possibly corresponds to TRBD1 (6 bases). Looked up from germline, CDR1 is LNHDA and CDR2 is SQIVND (reference sequence). This CDR3 is 18 amino acids long. V dropped 1 base and J dropped 0 bases, with 17 bases sitting between them.

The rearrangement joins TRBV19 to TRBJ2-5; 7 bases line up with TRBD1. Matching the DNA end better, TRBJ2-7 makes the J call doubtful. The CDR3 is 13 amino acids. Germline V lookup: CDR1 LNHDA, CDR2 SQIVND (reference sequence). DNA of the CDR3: TGTGCCAGTAGACGTACAGGGGCCTACGAGCAGTACTTC. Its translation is CASRRTGAYEQYF.

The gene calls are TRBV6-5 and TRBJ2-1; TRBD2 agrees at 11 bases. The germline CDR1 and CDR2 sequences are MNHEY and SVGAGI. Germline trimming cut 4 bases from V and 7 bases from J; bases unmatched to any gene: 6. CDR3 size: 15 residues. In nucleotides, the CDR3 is TGTGCCAGCAGTTCTCCGAGACTAGCGGGGAATGAGCAGTTCTTC. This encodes CASSSPRLAGNEQFF.

The DNA of the CDR3 is TGTGCCAGCAGTTACCGACTAGCGGGAGTGGGCGATGAGCAGTTCTTC. This codes for CASSYRLAGVGDEQFF. The chain has TRBV6-5 and TRBJ2-1; 12 bases are a match to TRBD2. The CDR3 spans 16 residues. The J segment lost 8 bases and the V segment lost 2 bases, leaving 7 bases of the junction unmatched. In germline, CDR1 is MNHEY, CDR2 SVGAGI.

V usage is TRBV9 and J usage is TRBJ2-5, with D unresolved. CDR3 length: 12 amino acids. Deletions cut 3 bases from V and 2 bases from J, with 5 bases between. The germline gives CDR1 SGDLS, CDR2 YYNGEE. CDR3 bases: TGTGCCAGCAGCGGTTATCAAGAGACCCAGTACTTC. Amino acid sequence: CASSGYQETQYF.

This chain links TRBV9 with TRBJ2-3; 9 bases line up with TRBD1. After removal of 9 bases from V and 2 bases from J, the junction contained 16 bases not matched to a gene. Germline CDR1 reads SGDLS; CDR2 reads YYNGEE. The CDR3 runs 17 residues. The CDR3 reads CATSVGHGTGYTDTQYF. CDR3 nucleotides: TGTGCCACCTCGGTAGGGCACGGGACAGGGTACACAGATACGCAGTATTTT.

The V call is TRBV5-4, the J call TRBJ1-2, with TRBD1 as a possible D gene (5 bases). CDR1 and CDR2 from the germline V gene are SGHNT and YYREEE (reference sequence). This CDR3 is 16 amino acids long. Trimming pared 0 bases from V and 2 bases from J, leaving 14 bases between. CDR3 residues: CASSLAREVGNYGYTF. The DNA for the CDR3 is TGTGCCAGCAGCTTGGCCAGGGAGGTGGGAAACTATGGCTACACCTTC. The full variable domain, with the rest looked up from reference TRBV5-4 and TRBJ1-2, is ETGVTQSPTHLIKTRGQQVTLRCSSQSGHNTVSWYQQALGQGPQFIFQYYREEENGRGNFPPRFSGLQFPNYSSELNVNALELDDSALYLCASSLAREVGNYGYTFGSGTRLTVV.

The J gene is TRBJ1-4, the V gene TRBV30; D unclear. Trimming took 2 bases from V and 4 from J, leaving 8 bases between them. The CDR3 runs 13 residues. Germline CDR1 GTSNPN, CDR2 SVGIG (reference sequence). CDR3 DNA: TGTGCCTGGAGTATCCGACTTAATGAAAAACTGTTTTTT. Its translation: CAWSIRLNEKLFF.

Here the CDR3 reads CSATLLETQYF. The CDR3 DNA reads TGCAGTGCTACCCTTCTCGAGACCCAGTACTTC. This chain links TRBV20-1 with TRBJ2-5; D gene uncertain. In germline, CDR1 is DFQATT, CDR2 SNEGSKA (reference sequence). The V end was cut by 4 bases, the J end by 5 bases, with 8 bases between. The CDR3 length is 11 residues.

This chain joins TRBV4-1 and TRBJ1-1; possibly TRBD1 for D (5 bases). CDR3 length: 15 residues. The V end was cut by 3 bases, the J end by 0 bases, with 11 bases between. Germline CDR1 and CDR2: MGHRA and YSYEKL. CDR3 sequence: CASSHQQGVNTEAFF. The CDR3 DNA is TGCGCCAGCAGCCATCAGCAAGGGGTGAACACTGAAGCTTTCTTT.

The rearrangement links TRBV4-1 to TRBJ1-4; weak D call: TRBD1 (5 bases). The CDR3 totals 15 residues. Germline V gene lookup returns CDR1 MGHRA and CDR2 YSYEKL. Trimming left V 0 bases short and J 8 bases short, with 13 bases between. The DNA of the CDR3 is TGCGCCAGCAGCCAAGAACCCAGGGTTCGCGAAAAACTGTTTTTT. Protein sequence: CASSQEPRVREKLFF.

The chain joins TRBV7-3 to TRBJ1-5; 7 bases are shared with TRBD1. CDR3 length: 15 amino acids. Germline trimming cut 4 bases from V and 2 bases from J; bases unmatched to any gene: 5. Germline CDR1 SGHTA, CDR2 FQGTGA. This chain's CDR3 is CASSSDGTGNQPQHF. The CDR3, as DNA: TGTGCCAGCAGCTCAGACGGGACAGGCAATCAGCCCCAGCATTTT. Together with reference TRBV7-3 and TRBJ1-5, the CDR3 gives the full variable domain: GAGVSQTPSNKVTEKGKYVELRCDPISGHTALYWYRQSLGQGPEFLIYFQGTGAADDSGLPNDRFFAVRPEGSVSTLKIQRTERGDSAVYLCASSSDGTGNQPQHFGDGTRLSIL.

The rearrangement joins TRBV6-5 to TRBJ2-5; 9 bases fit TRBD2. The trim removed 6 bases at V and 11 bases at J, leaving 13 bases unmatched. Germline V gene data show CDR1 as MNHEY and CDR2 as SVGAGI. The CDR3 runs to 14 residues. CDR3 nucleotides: TGTGCCAGCAGGATTAGCGGGAGTTCGGGAGAGCAGTACTTC. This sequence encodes CASRISGSSGEQYF.

Written as DNA, the CDR3 is TGTGCCAGCAGTGAACTAGCGGGGAACACCGGGGAGCTGTTTTTT. Its translation: CASSELAGNTGELFF. The chain is built from TRBV28 and TRBJ2-2; 9 bases match TRBD2. CDR3 length: 15 residues. The V gene's germline CDR1 is MDHEN and CDR2 SYDVKM. Trimming cost V 5 bases and J 1 base; bases outside gene matches: 2.

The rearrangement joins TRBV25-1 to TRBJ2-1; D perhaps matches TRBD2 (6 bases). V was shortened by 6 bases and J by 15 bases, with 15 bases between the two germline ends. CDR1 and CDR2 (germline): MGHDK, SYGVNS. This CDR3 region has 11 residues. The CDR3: CASSAGTQRFF. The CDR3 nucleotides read TGTGCCAGCAGCGCGGGGACCCAAAGGTTCTTC.

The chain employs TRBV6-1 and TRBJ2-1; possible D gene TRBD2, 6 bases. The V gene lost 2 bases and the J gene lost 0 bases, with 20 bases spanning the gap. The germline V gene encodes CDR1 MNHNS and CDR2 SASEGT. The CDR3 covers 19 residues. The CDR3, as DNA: TGTGCCAGCAGTGAACATGTCGGTAGCGGTCTTAGCTCCTACAATGAGCAGTTCTTC. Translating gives CASSEHVGSGLSSYNEQFF.

The CDR3: CASSYSTDRSTEAFF. The CDR3 DNA sequence: TGTGCCAGCAGTTACTCGACAGACCGATCCACTGAAGCTTTCTTT. The J gene is TRBJ1-1, the V gene TRBV6-5; the D gene is possibly TRBD1 (5 bases). CDR3 length: 15 amino acids. Trimming left V 0 bases short and J 4 bases short, with 12 bases between. The V gene's germline CDR1 is MNHEY and CDR2 SVGAGI.

The CDR3 coding sequence is TGTGCCAGCAGTGAAGTCGGGGCTAGCGGAAGAGATACGCAGTATTTT. Translated, it gives CASSEVGASGRDTQYF. The V call is TRBV6-4, the J call TRBJ2-3, with TRBD2 identical over 7 bases. After removal of 3 bases from V and 5 bases from J, the junction contained 11 bases not matched to a gene. Germline V gene lookup returns CDR1 MRHNA and CDR2 SNTAGT. The CDR3 runs 16 residues.